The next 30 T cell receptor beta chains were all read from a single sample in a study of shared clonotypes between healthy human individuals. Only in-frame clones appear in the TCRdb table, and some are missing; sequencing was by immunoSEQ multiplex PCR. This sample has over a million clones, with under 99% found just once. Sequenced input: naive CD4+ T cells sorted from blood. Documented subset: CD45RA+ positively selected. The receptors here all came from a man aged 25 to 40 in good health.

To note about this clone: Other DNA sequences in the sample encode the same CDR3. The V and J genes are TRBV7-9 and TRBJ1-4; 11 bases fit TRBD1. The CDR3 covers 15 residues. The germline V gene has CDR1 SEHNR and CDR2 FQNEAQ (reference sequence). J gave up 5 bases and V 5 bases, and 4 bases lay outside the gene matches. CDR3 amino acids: CASSPRDRGNEKLFF. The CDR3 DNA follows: TGTGCCAGCAGCCCACGGGACAGGGGGAATGAAAAACTGTTTTTT.

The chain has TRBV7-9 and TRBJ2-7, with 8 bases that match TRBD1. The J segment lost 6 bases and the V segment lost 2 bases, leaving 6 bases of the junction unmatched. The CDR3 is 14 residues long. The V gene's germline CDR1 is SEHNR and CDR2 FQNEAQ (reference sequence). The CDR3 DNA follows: TGTGCCAGCAGCTTACAGGGGGCGATCCTCGAGCAGTACTTC. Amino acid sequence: CASSLQGAILEQYF.

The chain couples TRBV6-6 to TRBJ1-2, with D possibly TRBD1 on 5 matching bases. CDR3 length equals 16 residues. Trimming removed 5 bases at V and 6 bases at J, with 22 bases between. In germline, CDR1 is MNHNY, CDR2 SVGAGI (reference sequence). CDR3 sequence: CASSPRTGGGVDGYTF. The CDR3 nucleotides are TGTGCCAGCAGTCCCCGGACCGGGGGAGGGGTTGATGGCTACACCTTC.

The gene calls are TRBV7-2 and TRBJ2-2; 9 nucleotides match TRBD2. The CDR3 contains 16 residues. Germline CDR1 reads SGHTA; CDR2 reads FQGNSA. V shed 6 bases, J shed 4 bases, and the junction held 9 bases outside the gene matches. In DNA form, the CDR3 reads TGTGCCAGCAGACGCCGCGCTAGCGGGATCACCGGGGAGCTGTTTTTT. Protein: CASRRRASGITGELFF.

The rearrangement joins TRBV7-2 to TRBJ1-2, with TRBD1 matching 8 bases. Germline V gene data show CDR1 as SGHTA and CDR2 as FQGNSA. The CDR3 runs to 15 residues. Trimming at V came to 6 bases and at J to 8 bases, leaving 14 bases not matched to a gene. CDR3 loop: CASRQTGASRGGYTF. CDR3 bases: TGTGCCAGCAGACAGACAGGGGCCTCCCGAGGGGGCTACACCTTC. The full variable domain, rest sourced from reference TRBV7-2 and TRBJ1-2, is GAGVSQSPSNKVTEKGKDVELRCDPISGHTALYWYRQSLGQGLEFLIYFQGNSAPDKSGLPSDRFSAERTGGSVSTLTIQRTQQEDSAVYLCASRQTGASRGGYTFGSGTRLTVV.

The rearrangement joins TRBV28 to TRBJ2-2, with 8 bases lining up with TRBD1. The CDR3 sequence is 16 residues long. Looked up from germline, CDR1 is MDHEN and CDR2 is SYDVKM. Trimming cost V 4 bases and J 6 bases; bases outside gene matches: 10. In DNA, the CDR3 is TGTGCCAGCAGTTCACTTGGACAGGGCAAACCCGGGGAGCTGTTTTTT. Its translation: CASSSLGQGKPGELFF.

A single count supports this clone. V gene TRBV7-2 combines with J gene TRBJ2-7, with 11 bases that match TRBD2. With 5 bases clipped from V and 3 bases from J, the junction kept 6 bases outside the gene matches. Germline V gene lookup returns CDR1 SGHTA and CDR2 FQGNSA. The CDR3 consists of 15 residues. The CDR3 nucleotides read TGTGCCAGCAGCCAAGAACTAGCGGGGGTCTACGAGCAGTACTTC. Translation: CASSQELAGVYEQYF.

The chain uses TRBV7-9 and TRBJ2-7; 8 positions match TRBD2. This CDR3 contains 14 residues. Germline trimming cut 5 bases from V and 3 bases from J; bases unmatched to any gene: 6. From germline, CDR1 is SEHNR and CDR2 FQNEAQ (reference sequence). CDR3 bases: TGTGCCAGCAGCCAGCGGGAGTTGAGCTACGAGCAGTACTTC. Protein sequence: CASSQRELSYEQYF.

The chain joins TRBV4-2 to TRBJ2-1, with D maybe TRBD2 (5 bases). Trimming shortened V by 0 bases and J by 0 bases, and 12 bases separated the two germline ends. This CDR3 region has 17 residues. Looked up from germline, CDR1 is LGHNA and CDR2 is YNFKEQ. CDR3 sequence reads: CASSQEIAQSSYNEQFF. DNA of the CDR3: TGTGCCAGCAGCCAAGAAATAGCGCAGAGCTCCTACAATGAGCAGTTCTTC.

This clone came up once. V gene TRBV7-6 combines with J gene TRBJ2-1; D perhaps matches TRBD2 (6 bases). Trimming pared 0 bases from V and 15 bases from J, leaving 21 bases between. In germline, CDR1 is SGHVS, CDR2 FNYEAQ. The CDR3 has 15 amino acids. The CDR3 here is CASSLAITWDFPGFF. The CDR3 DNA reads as TGTGCCAGCAGCTTAGCGATAACCTGGGACTTCCCCGGGTTCTTC.

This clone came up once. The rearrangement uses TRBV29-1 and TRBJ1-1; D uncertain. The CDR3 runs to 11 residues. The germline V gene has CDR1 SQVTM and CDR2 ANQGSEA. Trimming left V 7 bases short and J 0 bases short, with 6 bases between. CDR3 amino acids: CSAQVNTEAFF. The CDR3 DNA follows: TGCAGCGCCCAAGTGAACACTGAAGCTTTCTTT.

Here the CDR3 reads CASSRSLNEKLFF. The CDR3 nucleotides are TGTGCCAGCTCACGCTCCCTTAATGAAAAACTGTTTTTT. The chain uses TRBV18 and TRBJ1-4, with D unresolved. From germline, CDR1 is KGHSH and CDR2 LQKENI. V dropped 4 bases and J dropped 4 bases, with 7 bases sitting between them. The CDR3 is 13 amino acids. The whole variable domain, filled in from reference TRBV18 and TRBJ1-4, reads NAGVMQNPRHLVRRRGQEARLRCSPMKGHSHVYWYRQLPEEGLKFMVYLQKENIIDESGMPKERFSAEFPKEGPSILRIQQVVRGDSAAYFCASSRSLNEKLFFGSGTQLSVL.

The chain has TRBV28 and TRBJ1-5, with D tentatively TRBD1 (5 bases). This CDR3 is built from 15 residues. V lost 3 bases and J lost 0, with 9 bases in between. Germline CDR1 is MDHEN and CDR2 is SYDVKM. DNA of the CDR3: TGTGCCAGCAGTTTCCCAGGGAATAGCAATCAGCCCCAGCATTTT. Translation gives CASSFPGNSNQPQHF.

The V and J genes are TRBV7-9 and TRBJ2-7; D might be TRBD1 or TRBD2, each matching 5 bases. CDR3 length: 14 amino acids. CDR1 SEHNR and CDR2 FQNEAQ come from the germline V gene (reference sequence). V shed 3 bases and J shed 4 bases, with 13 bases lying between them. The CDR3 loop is CASSFGTEDYEQYF. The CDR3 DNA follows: TGTGCCAGCAGCTTCGGGACGGAAGATTACGAGCAGTACTTC.

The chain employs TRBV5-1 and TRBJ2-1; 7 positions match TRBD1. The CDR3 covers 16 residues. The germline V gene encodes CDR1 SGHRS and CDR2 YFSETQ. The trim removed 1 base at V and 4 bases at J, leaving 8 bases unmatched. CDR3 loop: CASSLIMSGGYNEQFF. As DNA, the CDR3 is TGCGCCAGCAGCTTGATAATGTCAGGGGGATACAATGAGCAGTTCTTC.

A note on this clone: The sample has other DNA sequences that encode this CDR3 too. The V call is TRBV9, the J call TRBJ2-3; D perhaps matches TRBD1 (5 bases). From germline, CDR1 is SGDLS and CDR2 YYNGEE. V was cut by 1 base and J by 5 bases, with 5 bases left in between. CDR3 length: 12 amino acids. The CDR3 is CASSVRGDTQYF. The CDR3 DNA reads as TGTGCCAGCAGCGTAAGGGGAGATACGCAGTATTTT.

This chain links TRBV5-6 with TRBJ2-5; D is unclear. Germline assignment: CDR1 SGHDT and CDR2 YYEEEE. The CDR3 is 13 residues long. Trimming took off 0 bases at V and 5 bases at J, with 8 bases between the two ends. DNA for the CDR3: TGTGCCAGCAGCTTGGGACCAGAGGAGACCCAGTACTTC. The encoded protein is CASSLGPEETQYF.

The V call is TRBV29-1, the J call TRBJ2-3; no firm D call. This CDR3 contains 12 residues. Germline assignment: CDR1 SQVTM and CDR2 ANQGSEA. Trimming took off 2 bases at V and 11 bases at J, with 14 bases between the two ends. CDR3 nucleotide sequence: TGCAGCGTTGAACTACTGACCAGTTGGCAGTATTTT. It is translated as CSVELLTSWQYF.

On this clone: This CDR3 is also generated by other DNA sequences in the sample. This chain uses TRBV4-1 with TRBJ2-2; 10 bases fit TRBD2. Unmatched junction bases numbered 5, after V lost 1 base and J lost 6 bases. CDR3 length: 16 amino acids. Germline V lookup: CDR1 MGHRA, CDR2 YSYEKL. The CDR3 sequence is CASSQVSGRAAGELFF. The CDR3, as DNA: TGCGCCAGCAGCCAAGTGAGCGGGAGGGCCGCCGGGGAGCTGTTTTTT.

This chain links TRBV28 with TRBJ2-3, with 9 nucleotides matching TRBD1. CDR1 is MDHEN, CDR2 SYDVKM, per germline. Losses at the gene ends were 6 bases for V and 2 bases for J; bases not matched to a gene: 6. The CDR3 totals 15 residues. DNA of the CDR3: TGTGCCAGCAGGGAACAGGGGGCCCCCACAGATACGCAGTATTTT. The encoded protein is CASREQGAPTDTQYF.

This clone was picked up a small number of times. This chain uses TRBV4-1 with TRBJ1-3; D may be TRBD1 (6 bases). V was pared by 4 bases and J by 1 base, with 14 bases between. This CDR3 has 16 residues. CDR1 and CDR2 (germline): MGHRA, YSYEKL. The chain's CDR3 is CASSLSTGNSGNTIYF. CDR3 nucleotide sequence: TGCGCCAGCAGCCTCTCCACAGGGAATTCTGGAAACACCATATATTTT.

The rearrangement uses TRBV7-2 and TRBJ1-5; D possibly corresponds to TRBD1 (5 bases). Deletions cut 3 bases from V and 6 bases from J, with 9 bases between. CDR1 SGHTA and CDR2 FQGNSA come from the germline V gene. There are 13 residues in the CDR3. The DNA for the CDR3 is TGTGCCAGCAGCTTTGGCAGGGCTCAGCCCCAGCATTTT. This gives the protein CASSFGRAQPQHF.

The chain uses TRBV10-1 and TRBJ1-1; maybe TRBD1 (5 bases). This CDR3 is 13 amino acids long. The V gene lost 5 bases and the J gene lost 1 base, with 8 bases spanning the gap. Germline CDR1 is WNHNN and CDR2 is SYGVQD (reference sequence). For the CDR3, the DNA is TGCGCCAGCAGTTTGACAGCGAACACTGAAGCTTTCTTT. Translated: CASSLTANTEAFF.

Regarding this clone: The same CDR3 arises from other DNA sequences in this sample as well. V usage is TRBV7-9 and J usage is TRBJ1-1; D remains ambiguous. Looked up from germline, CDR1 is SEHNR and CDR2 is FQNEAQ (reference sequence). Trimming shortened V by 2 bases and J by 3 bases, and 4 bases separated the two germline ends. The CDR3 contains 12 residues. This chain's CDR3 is CASSLRDTEAFF. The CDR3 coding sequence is TGTGCCAGCAGCTTACGCGACACTGAAGCTTTCTTT. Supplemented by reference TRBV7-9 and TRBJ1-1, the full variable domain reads DTGVSQNPRHKITKRGQNVTFRCDPISEHNRLYWYRQTLGQGPEFLTYFQNEAQLEKSRLLSDRFSAERPKGSFSTLEIQRTEQGDSAMYLCASSLRDTEAFFGQGTRLTVV.

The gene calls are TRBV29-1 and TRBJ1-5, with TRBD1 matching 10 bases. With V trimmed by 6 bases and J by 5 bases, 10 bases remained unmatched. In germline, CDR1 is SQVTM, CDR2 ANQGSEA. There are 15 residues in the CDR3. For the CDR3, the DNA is TGCAGCGTGAAGGCCGGACAGGGGGGTGATCAGCCCCAGCATTTT. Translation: CSVKAGQGGDQPQHF.

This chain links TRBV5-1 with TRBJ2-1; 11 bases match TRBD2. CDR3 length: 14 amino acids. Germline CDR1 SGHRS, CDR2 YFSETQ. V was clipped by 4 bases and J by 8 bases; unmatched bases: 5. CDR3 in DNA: TGCGCCAGCAGCGAGACTAGCGGGAACTATGAGCAGTTCTTC. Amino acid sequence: CASSETSGNYEQFF.

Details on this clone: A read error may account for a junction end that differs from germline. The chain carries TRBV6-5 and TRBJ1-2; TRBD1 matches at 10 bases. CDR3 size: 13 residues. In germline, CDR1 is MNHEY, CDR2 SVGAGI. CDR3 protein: CASTPPSGTGASF. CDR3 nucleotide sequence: TGTGCCAGCACCCCTCCTTCCGGGACAGGGGCATCCTTC.

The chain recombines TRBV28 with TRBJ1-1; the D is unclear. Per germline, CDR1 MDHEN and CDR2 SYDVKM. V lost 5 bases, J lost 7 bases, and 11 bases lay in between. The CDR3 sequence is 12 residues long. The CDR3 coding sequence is TGTGCCAGCAGTATACCTGGGAATGAAGCTTTCTTT. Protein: CASSIPGNEAFF.

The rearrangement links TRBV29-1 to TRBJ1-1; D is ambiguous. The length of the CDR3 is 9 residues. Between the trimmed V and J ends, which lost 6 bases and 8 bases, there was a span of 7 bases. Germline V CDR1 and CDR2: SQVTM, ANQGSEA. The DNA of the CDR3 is TGCAGCGTCCGGCCAGAAGCTTTCTTT. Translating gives CSVRPEAFF.

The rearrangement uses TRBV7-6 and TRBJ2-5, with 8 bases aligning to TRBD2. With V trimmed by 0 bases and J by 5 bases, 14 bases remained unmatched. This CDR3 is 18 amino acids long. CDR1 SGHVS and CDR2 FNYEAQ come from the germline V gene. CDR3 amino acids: CASSLAPSGSRLTETQYF. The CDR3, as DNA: TGTGCCAGCAGCTTAGCACCGAGCGGGAGCCGTCTTACCGAGACCCAGTACTTC.